This T cell receptor beta chain was documented in a study of response to subunit inactivated influenza vaccine. General observations from the study: Each seasonal influenza vaccination, the authors suggested, recruits few new T cells.

This clonotype occurred a few times. What it recognizes is unknown. Germline CDR1 and CDR2: SEHNR and FQNEAQ (reference sequence). Between the trimmed V and J ends, which lost 5 bases and 3 bases, there was a span of 17 bases. This CDR3 has 15 residues. One entry per CDR3 protein, called by TCRdb with MiXCR from the RT-PCR reads. The sample contains approximately 530,000 distinct CDR3 sequences, about 8% of which appear only once. The source was PBMCs from blood, collected less than 30 months after vaccination. J is TRBJ2-7 and V is TRBV7-9, with D hard to call. This sequence originates from a man in his fifties or sixties who received an inactivated influenza vaccine. The CDR3 loop reads CASSPAVVSRYEQYF. The CDR3 DNA sequence: TGTGCCAGCAGCCCGGCTGTTGTGTCCCGCTACGAGCAGTACTTC.